These 23 T cell receptor beta chains share one sample of origin, sequenced in a study of T cells in Graves' hyperthyroidism and ophthalmopathy. RNA transcripts served as the template for amplifying TCR beta CDR3 regions. The HTBI primer set served for first-round RT-PCR of the TCR CDR3. Each CDR3 protein is one row after TCRdb ran MiXCR on the multiplex PCR reads. The sample has approximately 500,000 distinct CDR3 sequences, roughly 46% seen once. Sequenced sample: peripheral blood or thyroid tissue (not recorded which). These receptors were collected from a woman under 30 with Graves' hyperthyroidism.

This clonotype was detected only a few times. The chain joins TRBV30 to TRBJ1-4; D unresolved. Germline-derived CDR1 and CDR2 are GTSNPN and SVGIG (reference sequence). Trimming shortened V by 0 bases and J by 3 bases, and 11 bases separated the two germline ends. The CDR3 consists of 15 residues. Here the CDR3 DNA reads TGTGCCTGGAGTGTAACTCCGGAGTCTAATGAAAAACTGTTTTTT. This encodes CAWSVTPESNEKLFF.

This clonotype was seen at least ten times. The gene calls are TRBV29-1 and TRBJ1-1; 12 bases align to TRBD1. Germline V gene data show CDR1 as SQVTM and CDR2 as ANQGSEA. The CDR3 is made up of 14 amino acids. J gave up 5 bases and V 3 bases, and 4 bases lay outside the gene matches. Here the CDR3 reads CSVDPGQGATEAFF. The CDR3 nucleotides read TGCAGCGTTGATCCGGGACAGGGGGCAACTGAAGCTTTCTTT. Using reference TRBV29-1 and TRBJ1-1 for the parts outside the CDR3, the full variable domain is SAVISQKPSRDICQRGTSLTIQCQVDSQVTMMFWYRQQPGQSLTLIATANQGSEATYESGFVIDKFPISRPNLTFSTLTVSNMSPEDSSIYLCSVDPGQGATEAFFGQGTRLTVV.

This clonotype was observed at least ten times. The V call is TRBV13, the J call TRBJ2-2; 10 bases fit TRBD2. CDR3 length equals 16 residues. V was clipped by 5 bases and J by 4 bases; unmatched bases: 7. The germline CDR1 and CDR2 sequences are PRHDT and FYEKMQ (reference sequence). The CDR3 spells CASSPGTSESTGELFF. In DNA, the CDR3 is TGTGCCAGCAGCCCAGGGACTAGCGAATCCACCGGGGAGCTGTTTTTT. The whole variable domain, filled in from reference TRBV13 and TRBJ2-2, reads AAGVIQSPRHLIKEKRETATLKCYPIPRHDTVYWYQQGPGQDPQFLISFYEKMQSDKGSIPDRFSAQQFSDYHSELNMSSLELGDSALYFCASSPGTSESTGELFFGEGSRLTVL.

This chain connects TRBV10-2 to TRBJ1-1; tentative D call: TRBD1 (5 bases). Germline-derived CDR1 and CDR2 are WSHSY and SAAADI. This CDR3 has 16 residues. V was shortened by 0 bases and J by 0 bases, with 11 bases between the two germline ends. The CDR3 DNA sequence: TGCGCCAGCAGTGAGTCCGGACAACCGATGAACACTGAAGCTTTCTTT. Protein product: CASSESGQPMNTEAFF.

This clonotype was recorded many times. The chain links TRBV19 to TRBJ1-2; unclear D gene. Germline V gives CDR1 LNHDA, CDR2 SQIVND (reference sequence). V lost 9 bases and J 8 bases, leaving 16 bases between the germline ends. CDR3 length: 12 residues. Here the CDR3 DNA reads TGTGCCAGCAGCGGGCCTATCTCAGGCTACACCTTC. This translates into CASSGPISGYTF.

This clonotype was seen many times. The J gene is TRBJ2-5, the V gene TRBV20-1; TRBD2 agrees at 8 bases. The CDR3 runs 15 residues. V trimming: 6 bases; J trimming: 4 bases; junction bases outside the gene matches: 13. Germline loops: CDR1 DFQATT, CDR2 SNEGSKA (reference sequence). The chain's CDR3 is CSARKEGLATETQYF. CDR3 sequence (DNA): TGCAGTGCACGGAAGGAAGGACTAGCAACAGAGACCCAGTACTTC.

This clonotype was recorded at least ten times. This chain uses TRBV6-6 with TRBJ2-7; 11 nucleotides agree with TRBD2. The length of the CDR3 is 17 residues. Germline V gene lookup returns CDR1 MNHNY and CDR2 SVGAGI (reference sequence). The J segment lost 5 bases and the V segment lost 0 bases, leaving 9 bases of the junction unmatched. CDR3 protein: CASSYSTSGDTTHEQYF. The CDR3 bases are TGTGCCAGCAGTTACTCGACTAGCGGGGATACTACGCACGAGCAGTACTTC.

The V call is TRBV29-1, the J call TRBJ1-2, with D perhaps matching TRBD1 (6 bases). Trimming left V 3 bases short and J 8 bases short, with 13 bases between. CDR3 length equals 12 residues. Germline V gene sequence: CDR1 SQVTM, CDR2 ANQGSEA. Here the CDR3 reads CSVDWEGDGYTF. In DNA, the CDR3 is TGCAGCGTTGATTGGGAGGGGGACGGCTACACCTTC.

J is TRBJ2-2 and V is TRBV7-2; 10 nucleotides align to TRBD2. Germline-derived CDR1 and CDR2 are SGHTA and FQGNSA. This CDR3 is 19 amino acids long. V was pared by 2 bases and J by 3 bases, with 12 bases of the junction left unmatched. The CDR3 here is CASSLTWASGRADTGELFF. The CDR3 coding sequence is TGTGCCAGCAGCTTAACCTGGGCGAGCGGGAGGGCGGACACCGGGGAGCTGTTTTTT. The whole variable domain, filled in from reference TRBV7-2 and TRBJ2-2, reads GAGVSQSPSNKVTEKGKDVELRCDPISGHTALYWYRQSLGQGLEFLIYFQGNSAPDKSGLPSDRFSAERTGGSVSTLTIQRTQQEDSAVYLCASSLTWASGRADTGELFFGEGSRLTVL.

The J gene is TRBJ2-7, the V gene TRBV10-3, with D possibly called TRBD1 or TRBD2 (5 bases each). V lost 4 bases and J 7 bases, leaving 26 bases between the germline ends. This CDR3 is built from 17 residues. Looked up from germline, CDR1 is ENHRY and CDR2 is SYGVKD. CDR3 sequence (DNA): TGTGCCATCAGTGCTGGGGCGGCAGATATCGGGTCGGGAGAGCAGTACTTC. Protein product: CAISAGAADIGSGEQYF.

The V call is TRBV29-1, the J call TRBJ1-2, with D possibly TRBD1 on 5 matching bases. V lost 3 bases, J lost 3 bases, and 11 bases lay in between. Per germline, CDR1 SQVTM and CDR2 ANQGSEA. The CDR3 loop spans 13 amino acids. CDR3 sequence reads: CSVDGGSDYGYTF. The CDR3, as DNA: TGCAGCGTTGATGGGGGATCCGACTATGGCTACACCTTC.

The V call is TRBV20-1, the J call TRBJ1-1; the D gene is possibly TRBD1 (5 bases). The CDR3 extends over 15 amino acids. CDR1 and CDR2 from the germline V gene are DFQATT and SNEGSKA (reference sequence). Trimming left V 0 bases short and J 1 base short, with 12 bases between. The CDR3 bases are TGCAGTGCTAGAGATCAAGCAGGGCGGAACACTGAAGCTTTCTTT. Translation: CSARDQAGRNTEAFF.

This chain connects TRBV20-1 to TRBJ2-7; 7 nucleotides align to TRBD2. The CDR3 runs to 15 residues. V dropped 1 base and J dropped 4; count of bases not matched to a gene: 10. The germline V gene has CDR1 DFQATT and CDR2 SNEGSKA (reference sequence). The CDR3 DNA follows: TGCAGTGCTAGAGGGGGCGGGAGTAACGGGTACGAGCAGTACTTC. Amino acid sequence: CSARGGGSNGYEQYF.

The rearrangement uses TRBV7-3 and TRBJ2-5; TRBD2 agrees at 10 bases. The CDR3 runs to 16 residues. With V trimmed by 5 bases and J by 2 bases, 8 bases remained unmatched. CDR1 and CDR2 (germline): SGHTA, FQGTGA. In DNA, the CDR3 is TGTGCCAGCAGCCAAGGACTAGCGGAGACACAAGAGACCCAGTACTTC. Protein product: CASSQGLAETQETQYF.

The V call is TRBV14, the J call TRBJ2-3; no firm D call. Trimming took 0 bases from V and 4 from J, leaving 11 bases between them. From germline, CDR1 is SGHDN and CDR2 FVKESK. The CDR3 spans 15 residues. The CDR3 here is CASSQDGNTADTQYF. CDR3 in DNA: TGTGCCAGCAGCCAAGACGGCAACACCGCAGATACGCAGTATTTT. Full variable domain (outside the CDR3, taken from reference TRBV14 and TRBJ2-3): EAGVTQFPSHSVIEKGQTVTLRCDPISGHDNLYWYRRVMGKEIKFLLHFVKESKQDESGMPNNRFLAERTGGTYSTLKVQPAELEDSGVYFCASSQDGNTADTQYFGPGTRLTVL.

This clonotype was observed at least ten times. CDR3 in amino acids: CSARDKSSGSIETQYF. CDR3 sequence (DNA): TGCAGTGCTAGAGACAAATCTAGCGGGAGTATTGAGACCCAGTACTTC. This rearrangement joins TRBV20-1 to TRBJ2-5, with 10 bases that match TRBD2. V was clipped by 0 bases and J by 5 bases; unmatched bases: 9. The CDR3 is made up of 16 amino acids. Germline V gene lookup returns CDR1 DFQATT and CDR2 SNEGSKA (reference sequence).

This clonotype was seen more than once but under ten times. This sequence joins TRBV18 and TRBJ2-5; possibly TRBD1 for D (5 bases). Germline V gene sequence: CDR1 KGHSH, CDR2 LQKENI. CDR3 size: 15 residues. V lost 0 bases to trimming and J lost 5 bases, with 13 bases between them. The CDR3 bases are TGTGCCAGCTCACCACCCTCCCAGGGCCGGGAGACCCAGTACTTC. Its protein is CASSPPSQGRETQYF.

The chain carries TRBV4-3 and TRBJ2-7; D is possibly TRBD1 (5 bases). The V gene's germline CDR1 is LGHNA and CDR2 YSLEER. Trimming removed 0 bases at V and 7 bases at J, with 13 bases between. CDR3 length equals 14 residues. In nucleotides, the CDR3 is TGCGCCAGCAGCCAAGATTTTCCAGGGCAAGAGCAGTACTTC. It encodes CASSQDFPGQEQYF.

This clonotype was recorded at least ten times. V and J are TRBV20-1 and TRBJ2-7; a weak D match, TRBD2 (5 bases). This CDR3 spans 12 amino acids. V lost 5 bases and J lost 4, with 12 bases in between. CDR1 and CDR2 (germline): DFQATT, SNEGSKA (reference sequence). The CDR3 nucleotides read TGCAGTGCTCAAGCCGCGGGTTACGAGCAGTACTTC. It yields the protein CSAQAAGYEQYF.

This clonotype was detected only a few times. The chain is built from TRBV10-3 and TRBJ1-3, with D unresolved. Germline-derived CDR1 and CDR2 are ENHRY and SYGVKD. Trimming removed 10 bases at V and 0 bases at J, with 22 bases between. CDR3 length: 17 residues. CDR3 nucleotide sequence: TGTGCCAGCAGGCCCCGTCCGGACTGGAACTCTGGAAACACCATATATTTT. Translating gives CASRPRPDWNSGNTIYF.

This chain connects TRBV12-3 or TRBV12-4 to TRBJ1-1, with a possible D match to TRBD1 (6 bases). Trimming removed 6 bases from V and 6 bases from J, with 23 bases in between. The CDR3 totals 16 residues. CDR3 bases: TGTGCCAGCAGACCGGGACTAGCCAGGGGAACATCTGAAGCTTTCTTT. It yields the protein CASRPGLARGTSEAFF.

Remarks on this clonotype: Possible read error: a much larger clone is one base away. V and J are TRBV12-3 or TRBV12-4 and TRBJ1-2; no reliable D call. This CDR3 region has 13 residues. CDR3 protein: CASDPWTNYGYTF. CDR3 nucleotide sequence: TGTGCTAGTGATCCGTGGACTAACTATGGCTACACCTTC.

This clonotype has at least ten counts. The chain employs TRBV10-3 and TRBJ1-1; unclear D gene. V shed 0 bases and J shed 7 bases, with 6 bases lying between them. CDR3 size: 12 residues. Germline values: CDR1 ENHRY, CDR2 SYGVKD. Written as DNA, the CDR3 is TGTGCCATCAGTGAGTCGAATGGTGAAGCTTTCTTT. Translated: CAISESNGEAFF.